The T cell receptor beta chain described here comes from a study of shared clonotypes between healthy human individuals. Researchers divided each subset's genomic DNA evenly across several immunoSEQ plates. Sorted-subset replicate PCR reactions were performed with 200 ng DNA, corresponding to about 30,000 T cell genomes. Profiled with immunoSEQ multiplex PCR; TCRdb holds only in-frame clones, not every one. The data show a few hundred thousand clones, 70% to 75% seen once. Study-wide points: Sequencing depth was predicted to influence how clonotypes are shared among donors.

In germline, CDR1 is MNHEY, CDR2 SMNVEV (reference sequence). V was clipped by 4 bases and J by 0 bases, with 18 bases between them. CDR3 length equals 17 residues. Ten or more counts support this clone. No antigen is known for it. The rearrangement joins TRBV27 to TRBJ1-1; D gene ambiguous. The receptor's source is a man aged 30 to 45 in good health. Sequencing was done on a sample of memory CD4+ T cells sorted from blood. Noted subset: CD45RA-negative fraction. CDR3 protein: CASSYFGASGLNTEAFF. The CDR3, as DNA: TGTGCCAGCAGTTATTTCGGTGCATCTGGGTTGAACACTGAAGCTTTCTTT.